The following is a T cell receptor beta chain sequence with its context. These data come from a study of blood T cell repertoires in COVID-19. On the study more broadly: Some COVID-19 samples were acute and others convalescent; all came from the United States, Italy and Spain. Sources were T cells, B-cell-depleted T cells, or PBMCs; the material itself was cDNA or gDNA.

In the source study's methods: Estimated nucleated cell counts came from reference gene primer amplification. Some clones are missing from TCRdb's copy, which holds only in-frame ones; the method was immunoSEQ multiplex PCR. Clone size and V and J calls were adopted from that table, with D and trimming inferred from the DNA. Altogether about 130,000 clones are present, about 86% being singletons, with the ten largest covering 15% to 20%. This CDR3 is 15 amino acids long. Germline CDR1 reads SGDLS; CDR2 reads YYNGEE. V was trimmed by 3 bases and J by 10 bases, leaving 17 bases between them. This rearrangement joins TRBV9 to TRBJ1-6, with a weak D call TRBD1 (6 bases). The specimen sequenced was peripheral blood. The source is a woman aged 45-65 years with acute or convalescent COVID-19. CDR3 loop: CASSAQGKADSPLHF. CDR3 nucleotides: TGTGCCAGCAGCGCACAGGGTAAGGCGGACTCACCCCTCCACTTT.